This T cell receptor (beta chain) derives from a study of cytomegalovirus exposure and HLA in healthy donors. Study results and caveats: A later analysis associated 15,000 or so TCR beta sequences with HLA alleles at a 0.05 false discovery rate. A highly shared variant cluster was judged a likely technical artifact.

PCR primers comprised 60 Vbeta and 13 Jbeta primers. Assay used: immunoSEQ multiplex PCR; TCRdb lists only in-frame clones, some missing. This sample has about 82,000 clones; roughly 80% occur once, and the top ten carry 13%. Germline CDR1 reads PRHDT; CDR2 reads FYEKMQ (reference sequence). V shed 4 bases and J 4 bases; nucleotides not matched to a gene: 14. The CDR3 runs to 17 residues. With respect to this clone: As yet, its antigen is unknown.

V usage is TRBV13 and J usage is TRBJ2-3; 7 nucleotides align to TRBD2. Sequencing input: PBMCs. This receptor was obtained from a human donor in good health. CDR3 in DNA: TGTGCCAGCAGCTCCCGGGACTACCTGAATTCCCCAGATACGCAGTATTTT. It yields the protein CASSSRDYLNSPDTQYF.